This T cell receptor (beta chain) was captured in a study of human T cells and chemical hapten exposure. There are many counts of this clonotype. Its antigen is unknown. Notes on the study in general: Unchanged with DPC sensitization were TCRs above 1 in 1000 frequency.

As the library was built, unique molecular identifiers were attached to individual cDNA molecules. MiXCR, run by TCRdb on the RACE reads, gives a single entry per CDR3 protein. Of tens of thousands of distinct CDR3 sequences in the sample, roughly 9% were seen once. Trimming removed 1 base from V and 2 bases from J, with 13 bases in between. The CDR3 has 15 residues. Germline CDR1 DFQATT, CDR2 SNEGSKA (reference sequence). Time point: pre-sensitization, week 0. Treatment denoted: therapeutic diphenylcyclopropenone sensitization with weekly scalp DPC. The starting material, unfractionated whole blood, was used for total RNA extraction.

This clonotype originated in a woman between 25 and 40 years old with alopecia areata. Some clones in this sample may be carry-over from other donors' samples. The sequencing used whole blood, collected in connection with sensitization to the hapten diphenylcyclopropenone (DPC). The J gene is TRBJ2-3, the V gene TRBV20-1; D perhaps matches TRBD2 (7 bases). The CDR3 reads CSARVGGRDTDTQYF. The CDR3 DNA follows: TGCAGTGCTAGAGTCGGGGGGCGAGACACAGATACGCAGTATTTT.